Each of the 29 T cell receptor beta chains below was sequenced from the same sample in a study of blood T cell repertoires in COVID-19. TCRdb's copy holds only in-frame clones and misses some; the assay was immunoSEQ multiplex PCR. The sample lists 81,000 or so clones; 85% were seen once. Material: peripheral blood. The receptors come from a woman between 65 and 79 years old with active or convalescent COVID-19.

The chain links TRBV18 to TRBJ1-6; 9 bases match TRBD1. CDR1 and CDR2 (germline): KGHSH, LQKENI. Losses at the gene ends were 1 base for V and 9 bases for J; bases not matched to a gene: 1. The CDR3 has 14 residues. This CDR3 reads CASSPRQGVSPLHF. The CDR3 bases are TGTGCCAGCTCACCACGACAGGGGGTTTCACCCCTCCACTTT.

V gene TRBV3-1 (or the pseudogene TRBV3-2) combines with J gene TRBJ1-1; no clear D gene. V was clipped by 5 bases and J by 2 bases, with 9 bases between them. The germline V gene has CDR1 LGHDT and CDR2 YNNKEL (reference sequence). The CDR3 sequence is 13 residues long. CDR3 sequence reads: CASSREYNTEAFF. The CDR3 DNA is TGTGCCAGCAGCAGGGAGTATAACACTGAAGCTTTCTTT.

This rearrangement joins TRBV7-9 to TRBJ2-7, with 7 bases matching TRBD1. V trimming: 5 bases; J trimming: 9 bases; junction bases outside the gene matches: 10. From germline, CDR1 is SEHNR and CDR2 FQNEAQ (reference sequence). The CDR3 is 13 amino acids. As DNA, the CDR3 is TGTGCCAGCAGCACACAAGGGGGCGTCGGGCAGTACTTC. Translating it yields CASSTQGGVGQYF.

This chain joins TRBV13 and TRBJ2-7; D may be TRBD2 (6 bases). The CDR3 spans 16 residues. From germline, CDR1 is PRHDT and CDR2 FYEKMQ (reference sequence). Deletions cut 1 base from V and 3 bases from J, with 16 bases between. CDR3 nucleotides: TGTGCCAGCAGCTTAGCGGGGGACGGGGTGGGCTACGAGCAGTACTTC. It codes for CASSLAGDGVGYEQYF.

The rearrangement links TRBV5-6 to TRBJ1-6; 8 positions agree with TRBD1. Looked up from germline, CDR1 is SGHDT and CDR2 is YYEEEE. Unmatched junction bases numbered 8, after V lost 2 bases and J lost 7 bases. CDR3 length: 16 amino acids. DNA of the CDR3: TGTGCCAGCAGCTTCCTGGACCGGGACAGGAATTCACCCCTCCACTTT. Amino acid sequence: CASSFLDRDRNSPLHF.

This sequence joins TRBV27 and TRBJ1-4, with D tentatively TRBD1 (5 bases). Trimming removed 4 bases at V and 8 bases at J, with 17 bases between. The germline gives CDR1 MNHEY, CDR2 SMNVEV (reference sequence). This CDR3 spans 15 amino acids. The CDR3: CASSSWGGVAEKLFF. For the CDR3, the DNA is TGTGCCAGCAGTTCATGGGGGGGGGTAGCGGAAAAACTGTTTTTT. Full variable domain (missing parts from reference TRBV27 and TRBJ1-4): EAQVTQNPRYLITVTGKKLTVTCSQNMNHEYMSWYRQDPGLGLRQIYYSMNVEVTDKGDVPEGYKVSRKEKRNFPLILESPSPNQTSLYFCASSSWGGVAEKLFFGSGTQLSVL.

The rearrangement links TRBV6-5 to TRBJ2-3; 7 bases match TRBD1. With 5 bases clipped from V and 0 bases from J, the junction kept 2 bases outside the gene matches. The germline V gene encodes CDR1 MNHEY and CDR2 SVGAGI. The CDR3 spans 14 residues. The DNA of the CDR3 is TGTGCCAGCAGTCAGGGACAGAGCACAGATACGCAGTATTTT. Protein product: CASSQGQSTDTQYF.

The chain's CDR3 is CASSSSQRGGTDTQYF. Here the CDR3 DNA reads TGTGCCAGCAGTTCCTCACAGCGGGGAGGCACAGATACGCAGTATTTT. V gene TRBV3-1 (or the pseudogene TRBV3-2) combines with J gene TRBJ2-3; 7 bases map to TRBD2. The CDR3 sequence is 16 residues long. Trimming at V came to 6 bases and at J to 1 base, leaving 10 bases not matched to a gene. In germline, CDR1 is LGHDT, CDR2 YNNKEL (reference sequence).

This clone occurred once. The same CDR3 is also encoded by other DNA sequences in this sample. This chain links TRBV7-2 with TRBJ2-7; D possibly corresponds to TRBD1 (7 bases). CDR1 is SGHTA and CDR2 is FQGNSA in the germline V gene. With 1 base removed from V and 3 bases from J, the gap between germline ends came to 10 bases. The CDR3 sequence is 14 residues long. The CDR3 spells CASSLGQGGYEQYF. The CDR3 DNA sequence: TGTGCCAGCAGCTTAGGGCAGGGGGGCTACGAGCAGTACTTC.

This clone appeared once. V and J are TRBV6-5 and TRBJ1-2; possibly TRBD1 for D (6 bases). The V gene's germline CDR1 is MNHEY and CDR2 SVGAGI. The CDR3 extends over 12 amino acids. The V gene lost 6 bases and the J gene lost 4 bases, with 9 bases spanning the gap. CDR3 region: CASRTGFYGYTF. In nucleotides, the CDR3 is TGTGCCAGCAGGACAGGCTTCTATGGCTACACCTTC.

V and J are TRBV3-1 (or the pseudogene TRBV3-2) and TRBJ2-5; D is uncertain. The CDR3 spans 9 residues. Trimming shortened V by 1 base and J by 14 bases, and 5 bases separated the two germline ends. The germline V gene has CDR1 LGHDT and CDR2 YNNKEL (reference sequence). CDR3 sequence (DNA): TGTGCCAGCAGCCAAGTTCTTTACTTC. Amino acids: CASSQVLYF.

The chain employs TRBV6-5 and TRBJ2-5; tentative D call: TRBD2 (5 bases). CDR3 length equals 13 residues. Trimming shortened V by 6 bases and J by 3 bases, and 11 bases separated the two germline ends. CDR1 MNHEY and CDR2 SVGAGI come from the germline V gene. CDR3 sequence reads: CASRWGSEETQYF. DNA of the CDR3: TGTGCCAGCAGATGGGGTAGCGAAGAGACCCAGTACTTC.

The chain joins TRBV18 to TRBJ1-6; 7 positions match TRBD1. V was clipped by 5 bases and J by 7 bases; unmatched bases: 5. The length of the CDR3 is 14 residues. In germline, CDR1 is KGHSH, CDR2 LQKENI. The CDR3 DNA reads as TGTGCCAGCTCAGAATCAGGGGGGAATTCACCCCTCCACTTT. Translating it yields CASSESGGNSPLHF.

The rearrangement uses TRBV5-1 and TRBJ2-2, with 7 bases lining up with TRBD1. Germline assignment: CDR1 SGHRS and CDR2 YFSETQ. The V gene end was trimmed by 3 bases and the J gene end by 2 bases; junction bases not matched to a gene: 13. The CDR3 has 18 residues. The CDR3 sequence is CASSSPPGTVGNTGELFF. As DNA, the CDR3 is TGCGCCAGCAGCTCCCCTCCCGGGACAGTGGGAAACACCGGGGAGCTGTTTTTT.

The chain uses TRBV7-2 and TRBJ2-3; D is perhaps TRBD2 (6 bases). The V end was cut by 1 base, the J end by 6 bases, with 20 bases between. The CDR3 is 17 amino acids. Germline V gives CDR1 SGHTA, CDR2 FQGNSA. The CDR3 spells CASSLVGSSGRWDTQYF. CDR3 bases: TGTGCCAGCAGCTTAGTGGGCAGTAGCGGACGTTGGGATACGCAGTATTTT.

The rearrangement uses TRBV5-1 and TRBJ1-2; perhaps TRBD1 as D (5 bases). Germline CDR1 reads SGHRS; CDR2 reads YFSETQ. This CDR3 comprises 13 residues. Between the trimmed V and J ends, which lost 0 bases and 7 bases, there was a span of 10 bases. The CDR3 loop reads CASSLAGLGGYTF. The CDR3 DNA reads TGCGCCAGCAGCTTGGCAGGGCTGGGTGGCTACACCTTC.

This sequence joins TRBV3-1 (or the pseudogene TRBV3-2) and TRBJ1-2, with TRBD1 matching over 7 bases. Germline V gene data show CDR1 as LGHDT and CDR2 as YNNKEL (reference sequence). This CDR3 region has 15 residues. Trimming took 0 bases from V and 2 from J; bases not matched to a gene: 3. CDR3 in DNA: TGTGCCAGCAGCCAAGAATTGACAGGGAACTATGGCTACACCTTC. Protein: CASSQELTGNYGYTF.

The rearrangement uses TRBV14 and TRBJ2-2; D remains ambiguous. V lost 1 base and J lost 0, with 6 bases in between. Looked up from germline, CDR1 is SGHDN and CDR2 is FVKESK. This CDR3 is built from 15 residues. The CDR3 nucleotides read TGTGCCAGCAGCCAAGCCGTTTCGAACACCGGGGAGCTGTTTTTT. Translation: CASSQAVSNTGELFF.

The chain recombines TRBV10-3 with TRBJ1-5; 11 bases match TRBD1. V gave up 3 bases and J gave up 11 bases; unmatched junction bases: 9. The length of the CDR3 is 15 residues. Germline V CDR1 and CDR2: ENHRY, SYGVKD. CDR3 sequence: CAISERTGGGEAQHF. The CDR3 DNA sequence: TGTGCCATCAGTGAAAGGACAGGGGGCGGAGAGGCCCAGCATTTT.

The chain is built from TRBV12-2 and TRBJ1-5; TRBD1, the table's D call, lacks a check against the DNA. TRBV12-2 is a listed pseudogene. CDR3 length equals 15 residues. The CDR3 region is CASRLKGVGGQPQHF. DNA of the CDR3: TGTGCAAGTCGCTTAAAAGGAGTAGGGGGTCAGCCCCAGCATTTT.

This clone was recorded once. The chain recombines TRBV5-1 with TRBJ2-7; weak D call: TRBD1 (6 bases). V gave up 4 bases and J gave up 3 bases, with 14 bases separating them. The CDR3 is made up of 14 amino acids. CDR1 and CDR2 from the germline V gene are SGHRS and YFSETQ. The CDR3 coding sequence is TGCGCCAGCAGCACGGACAGCGGAAACTACGAGCAGTACTTC. The encoded protein is CASSTDSGNYEQYF.

The V call is TRBV7-9, the J call TRBJ1-2, with 10 bases identical to TRBD1. The CDR3 has 15 residues. Trimming removed 4 bases from V and 3 bases from J; junction bases left unmatched: 5. CDR1 is SEHNR, CDR2 FQNEAQ, per germline (reference sequence). The CDR3 loop reads CASSSRQGADYGYTF. The DNA for the CDR3 is TGTGCCAGCAGCTCCCGACAGGGGGCCGACTATGGCTACACCTTC.

The rearrangement links TRBV4-2 to TRBJ1-5; D uncertain. Trimming took off 0 bases at V and 7 bases at J, with 10 bases between the two ends. The CDR3 is 14 amino acids. Germline CDR1 is LGHNA and CDR2 is YNFKEQ. The DNA of the CDR3 is TGTGCCAGCAGCCAAGATACGGGTTCGCAGCCCCAGCATTTT. This codes for CASSQDTGSQPQHF.

This clone is a singleton in its sample. The CDR3 loop reads CASSISGGGDSPLHF. In DNA, the CDR3 is TGTGCCAGTAGTATATCGGGGGGCGGTGATTCACCCCTCCACTTT. V gene TRBV19 combines with J gene TRBJ1-6; possibly TRBD1 for D (6 bases). V gave up 2 bases and J gave up 8 bases, with 13 bases separating them. Germline V gene data show CDR1 as LNHDA and CDR2 as SQIVND (reference sequence). The CDR3 consists of 15 residues.

Turning to this clone: The same CDR3 also results from other DNA sequences found in this sample. CDR3 loop: CASSPGGETQYF. The CDR3 DNA reads TGTGCCAGCTCACCCGGAGGGGAGACCCAGTACTTC. The chain combines TRBV18 with TRBJ2-5, with D perhaps TRBD2 (6 bases). Trimming took off 3 bases at V and 5 bases at J, with 7 bases between the two ends. This CDR3 spans 12 amino acids. Per germline, CDR1 KGHSH and CDR2 LQKENI.

V gene TRBV5-5 combines with J gene TRBJ2-5; D may be TRBD2 (5 bases). CDR3 size: 14 residues. V lost 1 base, J lost 4 bases, and 11 bases lay in between. Germline-derived CDR1 and CDR2 are SGHKS and YYEKEE (reference sequence). CDR3: CASSLRGLGETQYF. The CDR3 DNA reads TGTGCCAGCAGCTTGAGAGGGTTAGGAGAGACCCAGTACTTC.

A few counts support this clone. The J gene is TRBJ2-6, the V gene TRBV5-5; D is unresolved. V shed 5 bases and J shed 5 bases, with 8 bases lying between them. The germline gives CDR1 SGHKS, CDR2 YYEKEE (reference sequence). This CDR3 is built from 13 residues. The DNA of the CDR3 is TGTGCCAGCAGTGGCTTTAGGGCCAACGTCCTGACTTTC. This codes for CASSGFRANVLTF.

This clone was counted a single time. The chain links TRBV6-2 or TRBV6-3 to TRBJ1-5; D remains ambiguous. V was shortened by 4 bases and J by 6 bases, with 19 bases between the two germline ends. The germline V gene encodes CDR1 MNHEY and CDR2 SVGEGT. CDR3 length: 16 amino acids. Here the CDR3 reads CASSWGPGMAGQPQHF. DNA for the CDR3: TGTGCCAGCAGTTGGGGTCCGGGGATGGCGGGTCAGCCCCAGCATTTT.

The chain has TRBV5-1 and TRBJ2-1, with 11 bases aligning to TRBD1. Germline CDR1 is SGHRS and CDR2 is YFSETQ. V lost 6 bases to trimming and J lost 7 bases; unmatched junction nucleotides: 3. This CDR3 has 13 amino acids. The CDR3 DNA reads TGCGCCAGCACGGACAGGGGGCCAAATGAGCAGTTCTTC. Protein sequence: CASTDRGPNEQFF.